Listed below are T cell receptor beta chains from one sample, sequenced in a study of PD-1 blockade in classical Hodgkin lymphoma. The data were produced by immunoSEQ multiplex PCR, yet TCRdb's version contains in-frame clones alone and is incomplete. Of about 98,000 clones in the sample, roughly 92% are singletons; the top ten hold approximately 2.8%. Sample: peripheral blood mononuclear cells (PBMCs), taken at baseline. These receptors originate from a human donor with classical Hodgkin lymphoma. CDR3s include the opening cysteine and the closing phenylalanine or tryptophan. The order of the fields is J gene, V gene, CDR3 length, clone size, D gene, CDR3 DNA, CDR3 protein. A D gene is named only where the DNA matches it firmly. Not all rows give a size; the values are once, few, many and, for expanded clones, a class.

TRBJ2-3,TRBV10-1,15,NA,NA,TGCGCCAGCAGTGAGGGCCTAAGGGACACAGATACGCAGTATTTT,CASSEGLRDTDTQYF
TRBJ2-7,TRBV6-6,15,NA,TRBD1,TGTGCCAGCAGTTACCGGGACAGGAGCTCCTACGAGCAGTACTTC,CASSYRDRSSYEQYF
TRBJ2-7,TRBV5-4,12,once,NA,TGTGCCAGCAGCTTGGATACTTACGAGCAGTACTTC,CASSLDTYEQYF
TRBJ2-7,TRBV9,14,NA,NA,TGTGCCAGCAGCGTGTTTTCAGACTCCTACGAGCAGTACTTC,CASSVFSDSYEQYF
TRBJ1-1,TRBV27,13,NA,NA,TGTGCCAGCAGCCGAACTCCCACCCGTGAAGCTTTCTTT,CASSRTPTREAFF
TRBJ1-1,TRBV18,13,NA,NA,TGTGCCAGCTCACCAAGCGAGAGGGCTGAAGCTTTCTTT,CASSPSERAEAFF
TRBJ2-2,TRBV7-9,14,once,NA,TGTGCCAGCAGCGCCGACCCGCACACCGGGGAGCTGTTTTTT,CASSADPHTGELFF
TRBJ1-2,TRBV11-1,13,NA,TRBD1,TGTGCCAGCAGCCTTGACAGGGCTTATGGCTACACCTTC,CASSLDRAYGYTF
TRBJ2-1,TRBV28,13,NA,TRBD1,TGTGCCAGCAGAGTACAGGGGGCGGATGAGCAGTTCTTC,CASRVQGADEQFF
TRBJ1-4,TRBV5-6,18,NA,TRBD1,TGTGCCAGCAGCTTGATTCGACAGGGAGTACCCACTAATGAAAAACTGTTTTTT,CASSLIRQGVPTNEKLFF
TRBJ2-7,TRBV5-1,15,NA,NA,TGCGCCAGCAGGGGAGGAGACAGACCCCCCTACGAGCAGTACTTC,CASRGGDRPPYEQYF
TRBJ2-7,TRBV27,16,NA,NA,TGTGCCAGCAGTTTCCTTCAATCTCAGGGTGACTACGAGCAGTACTTC,CASSFLQSQGDYEQYF
TRBJ1-2,TRBV19,16,NA,NA,TGTGCCAGTAGTATAGATCGGTTGAGGGACCACTATGGCTACACCTTC,CASSIDRLRDHYGYTF
TRBJ2-2,TRBV6-5,15,NA,NA,TGTGCCAGCAGTTATCGGACAGAGGGTGCCGGGGAGCTGTTTTTT,CASSYRTEGAGELFF
TRBJ2-1,TRBV7-6,17,NA,TRBD2,TGTGCCAGCAGCTCCGAACTACGGACTAGCGGATACAATGAGCAGTTCTTC,CASSSELRTSGYNEQFF
TRBJ1-5,TRBV28,15,NA,NA,TGTGCCAGCAGTTTAGCACGGGATGGCAATCAGCCCCAGCATTTT,CASSLARDGNQPQHF
TRBJ2-3,TRBV19,10,NA,NA,TGTGCCAGTATGGGGGATACGCAGTATTTT,CASMGDTQYF
TRBJ1-2,TRBV7-8,18,NA,TRBD1,TGTGCCAGCAGCTTAGGGTCCGGGACAGGGACGGCTAACTATGGCTACACCTTC,CASSLGSGTGTANYGYTF
TRBJ1-2,TRBV19,10,NA,NA,TGTGCCAGTGGCGCCTATGGCTACACCTTC,CASGAYGYTF
TRBJ1-2,TRBV28,12,NA,NA,TGTGCCAGCACAGTCGGGATCTATGGCTACACCTTC,CASTVGIYGYTF
TRBJ2-5,TRBV7-9,13,NA,NA,TGTGCCAGCAACCACAGAGACCAAGAGACCCAGTACTTC,CASNHRDQETQYF
TRBJ2-1,TRBV2,10,NA,NA,TGTGCCAGCAGAGGGGGTGAGCAGTTCTTC,CASRGGEQFF
TRBJ1-1,TRBV9,13,few,NA,TGTGCCAGCAGCGTAGCAGCGAACACTGAAGCTTTCTTT,CASSVAANTEAFF
TRBJ2-3,TRBV18,15,NA,NA,TGTGCCAGCTCACCGGACAGTTCTAGCACAGATACGCAGTATTTT,CASSPDSSSTDTQYF
TRBJ2-7,TRBV6-4,12,NA,NA,TGTGCCGGCCGGGTTTACTCCTACGAGCAGTACTTC,CAGRVYSYEQYF
TRBJ2-6,TRBV7-6,15,once,NA,TGTGCCAGCAGCTTAGCAAGGGCCGGGGCCAACGTCCTGACTTTC,CASSLARAGANVLTF
TRBJ2-5,TRBV19,14,NA,NA,TGTGCCAGTAGTATGTACAGCAGTAAAGAGACCCAGTACTTC,CASSMYSSKETQYF
TRBJ2-2,TRBV6-5,14,NA,NA,TGTGCCAGCAGTCCGGGGACTAACACCGGGGAGCTGTTTTTT,CASSPGTNTGELFF
TRBJ1-2,TRBV30,12,NA,NA,TGTGCCTGGAGTATACTTTTCTATGGCTACACCTTC,CAWSILFYGYTF
TRBJ1-2,TRBV25-1,11,few,NA,TGTGCCAGCAGTCTTAACTATGGCTACACCTTC,CASSLNYGYTF
TRBJ2-3,TRBV7-2,19,once,TRBD2,TGTGCCAGCAGCCAGGGACTAGCGTCTTACCCTCGGGGGTCGGATACGCAGTATTTT,CASSQGLASYPRGSDTQYF
TRBJ2-7,TRBV6-1,15,NA,TRBD1,TGTGCCAGCAGTAACCCGGGACAGGGCAACTACGAGCAGTACTTC,CASSNPGQGNYEQYF
TRBJ2-3,TRBV7-4,19,NA,NA,TGTGCCAGCAGCTTCCTACTCCTATTAGACGTTACTCTCACAGATACGCAGTATTTT,CASSFLLLLDVTLTDTQYF
TRBJ1-1,TRBV19,14,NA,NA,TGTGCCAGTAGAGTGAGTGGGGGGAACACTGAAGCTTTCTTT,CASRVSGGNTEAFF
TRBJ2-3,TRBV25-1,17,NA,NA,TGTGCCAGCAGTGACCCTACTTTGGGGGGAGGCACAGATACGCAGTATTTT,CASSDPTLGGGTDTQYF
TRBJ2-7,TRBV4-2,17,NA,TRBD1,TGTGCCAGCAGCCAAGATGATATGAGGGACAGGGGCTACGAGCAGTACTTC,CASSQDDMRDRGYEQYF
TRBJ2-1,TRBV30,13,NA,NA,TGTGCCTGTTTTGCTGGGACTTACAATGAGCAGTTCTTC,CACFAGTYNEQFF
TRBJ2-7,TRBV2,14,NA,NA,TGTGCCAGCAGGGACAGCCTGAGCTCCTACGAGCAGTACTTC,CASRDSLSSYEQYF
TRBJ2-4,TRBV5-1,16,NA,NA,TGCGCCAGCAGCTTGGGGAGGACGTCAGCCAAAAACATTCAGTACTTC,CASSLGRTSAKNIQYF
TRBJ2-1,TRBV11-3,15,NA,TRBD2,TGTGCCAGCAGCTCGGGGACTAGCGGGTCGAATGAGCAGTTCTTC,CASSSGTSGSNEQFF
TRBJ1-1,TRBV27,15,NA,NA,TGTGCCAGCAACCCGGTGGGCTACCCGAACACTGAAGCTTTCTTT,CASNPVGYPNTEAFF
TRBJ2-1,TRBV11-3,14,NA,TRBD2,TGTGCCAGCACCGCTAGCGGCCGCTACAATGAGCAGTTCTTC,CASTASGRYNEQFF
TRBJ1-1,TRBV10-3,12,once,NA,TGTGCCATCAGTGTGAGCGACACTGAAGCTTTCTTT,CAISVSDTEAFF
TRBJ2-7,TRBV20-1,11,NA,NA,TGCAGTACCACGAGGGGTGGGGAGCAGTACTTC,CSTTRGGEQYF
TRBJ2-2,TRBV30,14,NA,TRBD1,TGTGCCTCCCAACGACAGGGTTTCACCGGGGAGCTGTTTTTT,CASQRQGFTGELFF